Listed below are T cell receptor beta chains from one sample, sequenced in a study of Ad26.COV2.S vaccination and SARS-CoV-2 variants. Only in-frame clones appear in the TCRdb table, and some are missing; sequencing was by immunoSEQ multiplex PCR. The sample carries about half a million clones, approximately 90% recorded once. The material sequenced was peripheral blood, taken in a trial of Ad26.COV2.S vaccine versus placebo. These receptors were obtained from a person between 18 and 65 years old who received the Ad26.COV2.S COVID-19 vaccine or a placebo. Both conserved end residues are trimmed from each CDR3.

v_call cdr3_aa
TRBV15 ATSRGDRKPREAF
TRBV9 ASSVGGGRETQY
TRBV28 ASSLFRDYNEQF
TRBV2 ASSGSEQY
TRBV4-1 ASSQVTRGSYNEQF
TRBV6-5 ASTILGYTIY
TRBV2 ASRDLTDSNQPQH
TRBV11-2 ASSLSRDGAYNEQF
TRBV7-6 ASRKGTGPADTQY
TRBV30 ACQILAVPYEQY
TRBV27 ASSLGQGTTNEKLF
TRBV19 ASTTSGYGYT
TRBV30 AWSSLAGQVAIQY
TRBV4-2 ASSQVSTWGHNEQF
TRBV19 ASRRTGGHEQY
TRBV4-3 ASSQVAGGYNEQF
TRBV11-1 ASSFERGSSYEQY
TRBV7-3 ASSLAPGKETQY
TRBV4-1 ASSQASPGLADTQY
TRBV15 ATSREGFFGRLNTEAF
TRBV7-9 ASRPQQGAVIDTQY
TRBV19 ASSIDPAGEQY
TRBV15 ATSRGGASGRNEQY
TRBV19 ASSQGHRIYNEQF
TRBV10-3 AIGAGDTDTQY
TRBV20-1 SARDAYEAF
TRBV12-3/TRBV12-4 ASGEVQTEAF
TRBV25-1 ASSETLPDTQY
TRBV7-8 ASSLQPISGNTIY
TRBV6-2/TRBV6-3 ASSPDRVWTEAF
TRBV27 ASSFQGATFEQY
TRBV9 IGEGFIDEQF
TRBV18 ASSFQGRSYNSPLH
TRBV4-2 ASSQVEGNTIY
TRBV6-2/TRBV6-3 ASSYWRYSNQPQH